This T cell receptor (beta chain) emerged from a study of control samples from healthy donors and cancer patients. Germline CDR1 is SGDLS and CDR2 is YYNGEE. The trim removed 2 bases at V and 4 bases at J, leaving 2 bases unmatched. The CDR3 totals 14 residues. Sequencing was performed with immunoSEQ multiplex PCR; in TCRdb, only in-frame clones are kept and a portion is missing. There are some 22,000 clones in the sample; 80% to 85% occur only once, and approximately 23% lies in the top ten. The chain uses TRBV9 and TRBJ1-3; 8 nucleotides line up with TRBD1. The sequencing input was PBMCs. The receptor comes from a man aged 60 to 75 with colorectal cancer. This CDR3 reads CASSVRDRGNTIYF. CDR3 in DNA: TGTGCCAGCAGCGTCCGGGACAGGGGAAACACCATATATTTT.